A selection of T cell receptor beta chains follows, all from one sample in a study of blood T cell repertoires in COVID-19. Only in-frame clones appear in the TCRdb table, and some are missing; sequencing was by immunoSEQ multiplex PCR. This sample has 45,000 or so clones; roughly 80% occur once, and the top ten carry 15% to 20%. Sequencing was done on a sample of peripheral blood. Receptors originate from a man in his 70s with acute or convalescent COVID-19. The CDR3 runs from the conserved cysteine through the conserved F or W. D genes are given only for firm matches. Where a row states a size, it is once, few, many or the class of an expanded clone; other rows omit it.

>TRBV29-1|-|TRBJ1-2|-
TGCAGCGTTGAAGAGTCCGAGGGTTATGGCTACACCTTC
CSVEESEGYGYTF
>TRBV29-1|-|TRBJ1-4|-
TGCAGCGTTGAAGTTGGGCAGGGGGAAAAACTGTTTTTT
CSVEVGQGEKLFF
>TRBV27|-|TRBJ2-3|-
TGTGCCAGCAGTTCATACAGGGTTGCCACAGATACGCAGTATTTT
CASSSYRVATDTQYF
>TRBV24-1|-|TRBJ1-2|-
TGTGCCACCCCCCCCCAAGGCTACACCTTC
CATPPQGYTF
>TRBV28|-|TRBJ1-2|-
TGTGCCAGCAGTTTATCAGGGGCCGACCTCCTCTATGGCTACACCTTC
CASSLSGADLLYGYTF
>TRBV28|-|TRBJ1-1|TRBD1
TGTGCCAGCAGTTTTCGGACAGGGGGAAGGAACACTGAAGCTTTCTTT
CASSFRTGGRNTEAFF
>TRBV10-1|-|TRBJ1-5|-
TGCGCCAGCAGTGAGGGCCCAGGGCCCCAGCATTTT
CASSEGPGPQHF
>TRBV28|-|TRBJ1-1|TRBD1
TGTGCCAGCAGTTTCAGGACAGGGGGCCCCAGGAACACTGAAGCTTTCTTT
CASSFRTGGPRNTEAFF
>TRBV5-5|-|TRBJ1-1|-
TGTGCCAGCAGCTTTGGGAGTTTGGCCACTGAAGCTTTCTTT
CASSFGSLATEAFF
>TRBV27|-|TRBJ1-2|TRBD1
TGTGCCAGCAGTCAACACCACGTTCAGACAGGGGGCGGTGGCTACACCTTC
CASSQHHVQTGGGGYTF
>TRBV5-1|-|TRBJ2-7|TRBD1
TGCGCCAGCAAGGGAAGGGAACAGGGGGGCCTTTCCTACGAGCAGTACTTC
CASKGREQGGLSYEQYF
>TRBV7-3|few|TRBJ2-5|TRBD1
TGTGCCAGCAGCCCACAGGGGGCGCGTGAGACCCAGTACTTC
CASSPQGARETQYF
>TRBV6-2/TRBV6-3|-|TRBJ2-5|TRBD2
TGTGCCAGCAGTTACTCGATACGGCGGGGGAAAGAGACCCAGTACTTC
CASSYSIRRGKETQYF
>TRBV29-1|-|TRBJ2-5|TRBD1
TGCAGCGTCCCAGGGGGCGGCGAGACCCAGTACTTC
CSVPGGGETQYF
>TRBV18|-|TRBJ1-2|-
TGTGCCAGCTCACCAGGCAGGGGTGGTCATGGCTACACCTTC
CASSPGRGGHGYTF
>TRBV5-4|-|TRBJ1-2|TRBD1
TGTGCCAGCAGCCCCGACAGGGACTATGGCTACACCTTC
CASSPDRDYGYTF
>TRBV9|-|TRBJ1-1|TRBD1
TGTGCCAGCAGCCCGGGGACAGGGAGAATTGGAACTGAAGCTTTCTTT
CASSPGTGRIGTEAFF
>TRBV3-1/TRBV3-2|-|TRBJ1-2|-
TGTGCCAGCAGCCAAGGGCAATCTTATGGCTACACCTTC
CASSQGQSYGYTF
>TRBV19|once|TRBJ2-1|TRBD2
TGTGCCAGTAGTATAGAAGGCGGGGGACACAATGAGCAGTTCTTC
CASSIEGGGHNEQFF
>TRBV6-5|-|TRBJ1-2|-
TGTGCCAGCAGTTATTTCTACAGGGACGGCTACACCTTC
CASSYFYRDGYTF